The next 15 T cell receptor beta chains were all read from a single sample in a study of lymphopenia after photon versus proton radiotherapy (dated by TCRdb to between 2018 and 2021). The receptor library was made with the immunoSEQ multiplex PCR assay. TCRdb holds this immuneACCESS table with in-frame rearrangements only. Some clones are missing; in checked studies, unresolved V genes explain under half, and the rest has no known cause. For this sample the table gives 5,300 or so clones, of which more than 75% were detected only once. The ten largest clones take up less than 20% of the sample. Sequences were derived from peripheral blood, sampled from a patient treated with photon-based radiotherapy. Receptors originate from a man aged 30 to 39 with gastric cancer.

This sequence joins TRBV7-8 and TRBJ2-5; D unresolved. The germline gives CDR1 SGHVS, CDR2 FQNEAQ. This CDR3 has 14 amino acids. Trimming cost V 3 bases and J 5 bases, with 13 bases left between them. Here the CDR3 DNA reads TGTGCCAGCAGCTTCCAGCCCCATATTGAGACCCAGTACTTC. Translating gives CASSFQPHIETQYF.

The V and J genes are TRBV9 and TRBJ1-2; D gene ambiguous. The CDR3 contains 12 residues. The V and J ends lost 4 bases and 8 bases respectively, with 12 bases between them. Per the germline V gene, CDR1 is SGDLS and CDR2 is YYNGEE. CDR3 sequence (DNA): TGTGCCAGCAGCCAGGAGGGCAGGGGCTACACCTTC. Translated, it gives CASSQEGRGYTF. The full variable domain, rest sourced from reference TRBV9 and TRBJ1-2, is DSGVTQTPKHLITATGQRVTLRCSPRSGDLSVYWYQQSLDQGLQFLIQYYNGEERAKGNILERFSAQQFPDLHSELNLSSLELGDSALYFCASSQEGRGYTFGSGTRLTVV.

The chain employs TRBV7-3 and TRBJ2-3, with a weak D call TRBD1 (6 bases). Germline V gives CDR1 SGHTA, CDR2 FQGTGA. This CDR3 is 15 amino acids long. Trimming left V 2 bases short and J 2 bases short, with 11 bases between. The CDR3 spells CASSLQGLYTDTQYF. CDR3 bases: TGTGCCAGCAGCTTACAGGGGCTATACACAGATACGCAGTATTTT.

This chain joins TRBV5-4 and TRBJ2-1; a weak D match, TRBD2 (5 bases). CDR1 and CDR2 from the germline V gene are SGHNT and YYREEE (reference sequence). The V gene lost 2 bases and the J gene lost 6 bases, with 12 bases spanning the gap. The CDR3 covers 14 residues. The chain's CDR3 is CASSFRGGVNEQFF. Written as DNA, the CDR3 is TGTGCCAGCAGCTTCCGGGGTGGGGTCAATGAGCAGTTCTTC.

The chain is built from TRBV9 and TRBJ2-7; TRBD1 aligns across 11 bases. The J segment lost 2 bases and the V segment lost 2 bases, leaving 6 bases of the junction unmatched. The germline V gene encodes CDR1 SGDLS and CDR2 YYNGEE. The CDR3 consists of 16 residues. CDR3 DNA sequence: TGTGCCAGCAGCGTCCAGGGACAGGGGGAGGCCTACGAGCAGTACTTC. Protein: CASSVQGQGEAYEQYF. The variable domain in full, with the rest retrieved from reference TRBV9 and TRBJ2-7, is DSGVTQTPKHLITATGQRVTLRCSPRSGDLSVYWYQQSLDQGLQFLIQYYNGEERAKGNILERFSAQQFPDLHSELNLSSLELGDSALYFCASSVQGQGEAYEQYFGPGTRLTVT.

This chain connects TRBV27 to TRBJ1-5; 9 bases are a match to TRBD1. CDR1 is MNHEY, CDR2 SMNVEV, per germline (reference sequence). This CDR3 has 20 residues. The V gene end was trimmed by 4 bases and the J gene end by 4 bases; junction bases not matched to a gene: 20. This CDR3 is CASSSNHYRQGDRRNQPQHF. CDR3 nucleotide sequence: TGTGCCAGCAGTTCCAACCACTATCGACAGGGGGATCGTCGAAATCAGCCCCAGCATTTT.

This chain links TRBV21-1 with TRBJ1-3. TRBV21-1 is recorded as a pseudogene. The CDR3 length is 15 residues. The CDR3 region is CASSKKRNFGNTIYF. The CDR3 DNA reads as TGTGCCAGCAGCAAAAAAAGGAATTTTGGAAACACCATATATTTT.

CDR3 amino acids: CASTSNNEQFF. CDR3 DNA sequence: TGTGCCAGCACCAGTAACAATGAGCAGTTCTTC. This chain uses TRBV6-5 with TRBJ2-1; the D is unclear. The ends were cut back, 7 bases at V and 5 bases at J, with 6 bases in the middle. CDR1 is MNHEY, CDR2 SVGAGI, per germline. The CDR3 length is 11 residues.

The V gene is TRBV6-5, the J gene TRBJ2-7, with TRBD1 identical over 7 bases. There are 15 residues in the CDR3. V trimming: 0 bases; J trimming: 5 bases; junction bases outside the gene matches: 7. Germline V lookup: CDR1 MNHEY, CDR2 SVGAGI. The CDR3 is CASSYSRQGWDEQYF. CDR3 nucleotide sequence: TGTGCCAGCAGTTACTCTAGACAGGGATGGGACGAGCAGTACTTC.

The gene calls are TRBV5-1 and TRBJ2-5; D perhaps matches TRBD1 (5 bases). CDR3 length: 16 amino acids. CDR1 is SGHRS and CDR2 is YFSETQ in the germline V gene. V lost 4 bases and J lost 3, with 19 bases in between. The DNA of the CDR3 is TGCGCCAGCAGCGAGGATCGCGCAGGGCAAGAAGAGACCCAGTACTTC. It yields the protein CASSEDRAGQEETQYF.

The gene calls are TRBV7-9 and TRBJ2-1; the match to TRBD2 covers 11 bases. Germline lookup yields CDR1 SEHNR and CDR2 FQNEAQ (reference sequence). The junction had 1 base not matched to a gene; V was cut back by 6 bases and J by 6 bases. The CDR3 is 13 amino acids. As DNA, the CDR3 is TGTGCCAGCAGACTAGCGGGAGTCAATGAGCAGTTCTTC. Protein product: CASRLAGVNEQFF.

The V call is TRBV29-1, the J call TRBJ2-2; the D is unclear. This CDR3 has 11 amino acids. V shed 5 bases and J shed 3 bases, with 4 bases lying between them. CDR1 is SQVTM and CDR2 is ANQGSEA in the germline V gene. CDR3 sequence (DNA): TGCAGCGTTACTGACACCGGGGAGCTGTTTTTT. This codes for CSVTDTGELFF.

The chain joins TRBV11-1 to TRBJ2-7; unclear D gene. V lost 4 bases and J 3 bases, leaving 10 bases between the germline ends. This CDR3 comprises 13 residues. Germline values: CDR1 SGHAT, CDR2 FQDESV (reference sequence). The CDR3 nucleotides are TGTGCCAGCAGCTCGGGCAGAAGCTACGAGCAGTACTTC. Protein product: CASSSGRSYEQYF.

The rearrangement joins TRBV29-1 to TRBJ2-2; TRBD2 might be the D (6 bases). Germline values: CDR1 SQVTM, CDR2 ANQGSEA. The CDR3 runs to 13 residues. V was clipped by 6 bases and J by 1 base, with 9 bases between them. The CDR3 here is CSVEGLNTGELFF. The CDR3 nucleotides are TGCAGCGTCGAGGGACTGAACACCGGGGAGCTGTTTTTT.

V gene TRBV13 combines with J gene TRBJ2-7; D tentatively reads TRBD1 or TRBD2 (5 bases each). Between the trimmed V and J ends, which lost 4 bases and 7 bases, there was a span of 8 bases. Germline CDR1 PRHDT, CDR2 FYEKMQ (reference sequence). This CDR3 spans 11 amino acids. The CDR3 here is CASSSGPEQYF. In nucleotides, the CDR3 is TGTGCCAGCAGCTCGGGACCGGAGCAGTACTTC.